The 31 T cell receptor beta chains presented below share a single source sample, sequenced in a study of blood T cell repertoires in COVID-19. Data came from immunoSEQ multiplex PCR; TCRdb stores just in-frame clones and leaves some out. Here the sample spans fewer than 200,000 clones, roughly 80% being singletons. Material: peripheral blood. Receptors were obtained from a human donor in a cohort sampled during active COVID-19.

The V and J genes are TRBV6-5 and TRBJ1-6, with unresolved D. Germline V lookup: CDR1 MNHEY, CDR2 SVGAGI. This CDR3 has 14 residues. Deletions cut 6 bases from V and 5 bases from J, with 11 bases between. Here the CDR3 reads CASRPDTDNSPLHF. The CDR3 DNA is TGTGCCAGCAGGCCCGACACGGATAATTCACCCCTCCACTTT.

The genes are TRBV7-9 and TRBJ1-2; possible D gene TRBD1, 5 bases. Trimming took off 6 bases at V and 7 bases at J, with 12 bases between the two ends. The CDR3 length is 12 residues. Germline lookup yields CDR1 SEHNR and CDR2 FQNEAQ (reference sequence). The CDR3 sequence is CASSTGGSGYTF. The DNA of the CDR3 is TGTGCCAGCAGTACGGGGGGGTCTGGCTACACCTTC. Combining the CDR3 with reference TRBV7-9 and TRBJ1-2 gives the whole variable domain DTGVSQNPRHKITKRGQNVTFRCDPISEHNRLYWYRQTLGQGPEFLTYFQNEAQLEKSRLLSDRFSAERPKGSFSTLEIQRTEQGDSAMYLCASSTGGSGYTFGSGTRLTVV.

The rearrangement links TRBV21-1 to TRBJ1-1; the table gives TRBD1 as D, unverified against the DNA. TRBV21-1 is a documented pseudogene. This CDR3 region has 18 residues. The CDR3 loop reads CASSDRDRGYGMHTEAFF. The CDR3 DNA reads TGTGCCAGCAGCGACCGGGACAGGGGGTACGGGATGCACACTGAAGCTTTCTTT.

This chain joins TRBV7-3 and TRBJ2-1; 10 bases align to TRBD2. The germline CDR1 and CDR2 sequences are SGHTA and FQGTGA. V gave up 0 bases and J gave up 9 bases; unmatched junction bases: 8. CDR3 length: 16 amino acids. Written as DNA, the CDR3 is TGTGCCAGCAGCTTAACCCCCAGCGGGGGGGCAGGTGAGCAGTTCTTC. This encodes CASSLTPSGGAGEQFF.

V and J are TRBV24-1 and TRBJ1-2, with 7 nucleotides matching TRBD1. The CDR3 is 12 amino acids. Trimming removed 7 bases from V and 7 bases from J; junction bases left unmatched: 5. CDR1 is KGHDR, CDR2 SFDVKD, per germline. The CDR3 spells CATSGTAGGYTF. CDR3 DNA: TGTGCCACCAGCGGGACAGCCGGTGGCTACACCTTC.

CDR3 sequence (DNA): TGTGCCAGCAGCGTAGGCCCCTCCCTCGGGGGCGAGCAGTACTTC. Its protein product is CASSVGPSLGGEQYF. This chain links TRBV9 with TRBJ2-7; D is perhaps TRBD2 (6 bases). Germline CDR1 and CDR2: SGDLS and YYNGEE. The CDR3 covers 15 residues. The V and J ends lost 0 bases and 6 bases respectively, with 16 bases between them.

The chain is built from TRBV7-2 and TRBJ1-2; D remains ambiguous. Germline CDR1 and CDR2: SGHTA and FQGNSA. V shed 0 bases and J shed 2 bases, with 10 bases lying between them. The CDR3 spans 15 residues. CDR3 protein: CASSLAPGENYGYTF. The CDR3 coding sequence is TGTGCCAGCAGCTTAGCCCCGGGAGAAAACTATGGCTACACCTTC. The complete variable domain, with remaining parts taken from reference TRBV7-2 and TRBJ1-2, reads GAGVSQSPSNKVTEKGKDVELRCDPISGHTALYWYRQSLGQGLEFLIYFQGNSAPDKSGLPSDRFSAERTGGSVSTLTIQRTQQEDSAVYLCASSLAPGENYGYTFGSGTRLTVV.

The gene calls are TRBV7-9 and TRBJ1-1, with 9 nucleotides matching TRBD1. V trimming: 1 base; J trimming: 0 bases; junction bases outside the gene matches: 0. Germline V CDR1 and CDR2: SEHNR, FQNEAQ (reference sequence). CDR3 length: 15 amino acids. The CDR3 protein is CASSLGDRVNTEAFF. As DNA, the CDR3 is TGTGCCAGCAGCTTAGGGGACAGGGTGAACACTGAAGCTTTCTTT.

The chain employs TRBV18 and TRBJ1-5; TRBD1 is a possible D gene (5 bases). V dropped 3 bases and J dropped 6 bases, with 18 bases sitting between them. This CDR3 spans 16 amino acids. Germline CDR1 is KGHSH and CDR2 is LQKENI. CDR3 DNA sequence: TGTGCCAGCTCACCCAAAAATCAGGGAAGGGGTCAGCCCCAGCATTTT. Protein sequence: CASSPKNQGRGQPQHF.

The chain combines TRBV6-5 with TRBJ1-5; 7 nucleotides match TRBD1. There are 14 residues in the CDR3. V shed 6 bases, J shed 4 bases, and the junction held 6 bases outside the gene matches. Germline loops: CDR1 MNHEY, CDR2 SVGAGI. The CDR3 nucleotides read TGTGCCAGCAGAGGGGGCCTAGGGAATCAGCCCCAGCATTTT. Protein sequence: CASRGGLGNQPQHF.

This rearrangement joins TRBV6-4 to TRBJ2-3, with D perhaps TRBD2 (6 bases). This CDR3 contains 13 residues. Germline CDR1 is MRHNA and CDR2 is SNTAGT. V lost 3 bases, J lost 2 bases, and 6 bases lay in between. The CDR3 nucleotides read TGTGCCAGCAGTGAGCGGGACACAGATACGCAGTATTTT. This sequence encodes CASSERDTDTQYF.

CDR3 sequence: CASSRPYSYEQYF. The CDR3 DNA reads TGTGCCAGCAGCCGACCCTACAGTTACGAGCAGTACTTC. This rearrangement joins TRBV6-2 or TRBV6-3 to TRBJ2-7; D gene unclear. This CDR3 spans 13 amino acids. Germline-derived CDR1 and CDR2 are MNHEY and SVGEGT. V dropped 6 bases and J dropped 4 bases, with 13 bases sitting between them.

This clone appeared a few times. This rearrangement joins TRBV10-1 to TRBJ2-1; 7 bases match TRBD1. The CDR3 extends over 15 amino acids. V shed 2 bases, J shed 2 bases, and the junction held 3 bases outside the gene matches. Germline V CDR1 and CDR2: WNHNN, SYGVQD (reference sequence). CDR3 DNA: TGCGCCAGCAGTGAGGACAGGGAAACCTACAATGAGCAGTTCTTC. Its translation is CASSEDRETYNEQFF.

This clone showed up just once. The chain uses TRBV14 and TRBJ1-3, with D unresolved. The germline CDR1 and CDR2 sequences are SGHDN and FVKESK. V lost 4 bases, J lost 1 base, and 2 bases lay in between. This CDR3 is built from 12 residues. The CDR3 protein is CASSPSGNTIYF. In nucleotides, the CDR3 is TGTGCCAGCAGCCCATCTGGAAACACCATATATTTT.

The V call is TRBV7-2, the J call TRBJ2-3, with TRBD2 identical over 9 bases. This CDR3 spans 17 amino acids. V trimming: 0 bases; J trimming: 2 bases; junction bases outside the gene matches: 6. Germline V gene data show CDR1 as SGHTA and CDR2 as FQGNSA. This chain's CDR3 is CASSLAAGGPTTDTQYF. CDR3 DNA sequence: TGTGCCAGCAGCTTAGCCGCGGGGGGGCCCACCACAGATACGCAGTATTTT.

The chain links TRBV27 to TRBJ2-7; 8 bases line up with TRBD2. CDR1 MNHEY and CDR2 SMNVEV come from the germline V gene (reference sequence). This CDR3 has 12 residues. Trimming cost V 5 bases and J 6 bases; bases outside gene matches: 3. This chain's CDR3 is CASSPRGGEQYF. The CDR3 nucleotides read TGTGCCAGCAGTCCCCGGGGGGGCGAGCAGTACTTC.

This clone was detected only a few times. The CDR3 DNA sequence: TGTGCCAGCAGTGTTAGACTCCTTAATGAAAAACTGTTTTTT. It codes for CASSVRLLNEKLFF. The rearrangement joins TRBV2 to TRBJ1-4; D uncertain. CDR1 is SNHLY, CDR2 FYNNEI, per germline. V was pared by 4 bases and J by 4 bases, with 10 bases between. There are 14 residues in the CDR3.

This chain uses TRBV7-8 with TRBJ1-3, with TRBD1 identical over 9 bases. Trimming removed 5 bases from V and 7 bases from J; junction bases left unmatched: 3. The CDR3 runs to 13 residues. The germline V gene has CDR1 SGHVS and CDR2 FQNEAQ. DNA for the CDR3: TGTGCCAGCAGCCCAGGGACAGGGAACACCATATATTTT. Translated: CASSPGTGNTIYF. The whole variable domain, remainder taken from reference TRBV7-8 and TRBJ1-3, is GAGVSQSPRYKVAKRGQDVALRCDPISGHVSLFWYQQALGQGPEFLTYFQNEAQLDKSGLPSDRFFAERPEGSVSTLKIQRTQQEDSAVYLCASSPGTGNTIYFGEGSWLTVV.

The chain has TRBV3-1 (or the pseudogene TRBV3-2) and TRBJ1-6; perhaps TRBD1 as D (6 bases). This CDR3 contains 17 residues. The germline V gene has CDR1 LGHDT and CDR2 YNNKEL (reference sequence). Trimming left V 2 bases short and J 7 bases short, with 18 bases between. CDR3 in amino acids: CASSQSGFRQENSPLHF. The CDR3 DNA reads TGTGCCAGCAGCCAATCGGGGTTCCGACAGGAAAATTCACCCCTCCACTTT.

V is TRBV6-5 and J is TRBJ1-5; no definite D call. The V gene lost 0 bases and the J gene lost 4 bases, with 7 bases spanning the gap. The CDR3 length is 14 residues. Germline loops: CDR1 MNHEY, CDR2 SVGAGI. The CDR3 region is CASSYSRGNQPQHF. The CDR3 bases are TGTGCCAGCAGTTACTCGCGAGGGAATCAGCCCCAGCATTTT.

The genes are TRBV6-6 and TRBJ2-7; 10 nucleotides agree with TRBD1. This CDR3 is 13 amino acids long. Trimming cost V 6 bases and J 5 bases; bases outside gene matches: 4. Germline-derived CDR1 and CDR2 are MNHNY and SVGAGI (reference sequence). The CDR3 DNA sequence: TGTGCCAGCAGCACGGGACAGGGGAACGAGCAGTACTTC. This gives the protein CASSTGQGNEQYF.

The CDR3, as DNA: TGTGCCAGCAGTCCGACAGGGAATCAGCCCCAGCATTTT. This encodes CASSPTGNQPQHF. The genes are TRBV6-5 and TRBJ1-5, with 7 nucleotides matching TRBD1. The V gene's germline CDR1 is MNHEY and CDR2 SVGAGI. This CDR3 region has 13 residues. The J segment lost 4 bases and the V segment lost 5 bases, leaving 2 bases of the junction unmatched.

The chain recombines TRBV5-1 with TRBJ2-2; 9 positions agree with TRBD2. The CDR3 spans 14 residues. V trimming: 2 bases; J trimming: 4 bases; junction bases outside the gene matches: 0. Germline CDR1 is SGHRS and CDR2 is YFSETQ. CDR3 amino acids: CASSFSGSTGELFF. The CDR3 DNA sequence: TGCGCCAGCAGCTTTAGCGGGAGCACCGGGGAGCTGTTTTTT. Supplemented by reference TRBV5-1 and TRBJ2-2, the full variable domain reads KAGVTQTPRYLIKTRGQQVTLSCSPISGHRSVSWYQQTPGQGLQFLFEYFSETQRNKGNFPGRFSGRQFSNSRSEMNVSTLELGDSALYLCASSFSGSTGELFFGEGSRLTVL.

The J gene is TRBJ1-1, the V gene TRBV5-1; 7 nucleotides align to TRBD1. The germline gives CDR1 SGHRS, CDR2 YFSETQ. V shed 4 bases and J 1 base; nucleotides not matched to a gene: 10. The CDR3 covers 16 residues. The CDR3 sequence: CASSPHRGTGNTEAFF. CDR3 coding DNA: TGCGCCAGCAGCCCTCACAGGGGAACGGGGAACACTGAAGCTTTCTTT.

The V call is TRBV4-3, the J call TRBJ1-2, with unresolved D. This CDR3 spans 15 amino acids. Trimming left V 0 bases short and J 7 bases short, with 15 bases between. CDR1 LGHNA and CDR2 YSLEER come from the germline V gene. The DNA of the CDR3 is TGCGCCAGCAGCCAAGAAGAACGGCGGCACCGTGGCTACACCTTC. Translation: CASSQEERRHRGYTF.

The rearrangement links TRBV27 to TRBJ2-7, with D maybe TRBD1 (5 bases). The V end lost 2 bases, the J end lost 6 bases, and 11 bases lay between the germline ends. The CDR3 loop spans 13 amino acids. Germline CDR1 MNHEY, CDR2 SMNVEV (reference sequence). The CDR3 sequence: CASSLRATGEQYF. The CDR3 DNA reads TGTGCCAGCAGTTTACGGGCAACAGGCGAGCAGTACTTC.

The rearrangement links TRBV28 to TRBJ1-2; a possible D gene is TRBD1 (5 bases). The CDR3 covers 13 residues. V was pared by 6 bases and J by 5 bases, with 13 bases between. CDR1 and CDR2 from the germline V gene are MDHEN and SYDVKM. CDR3 DNA: TGTGCCAGCAGAGACAGTCGGAAATATGGCTACACCTTC. Residues: CASRDSRKYGYTF.

This rearrangement joins TRBV11-2 to TRBJ1-5, with a possible D match to TRBD1 (5 bases). The CDR3 spans 14 residues. Trimming shortened V by 2 bases and J by 4 bases, and 9 bases separated the two germline ends. The germline gives CDR1 SGHAT, CDR2 FQNNGV. CDR3 residues: CASSLMGGNQPQHF. Here the CDR3 DNA reads TGTGCCAGCAGCTTAATGGGGGGAAATCAGCCCCAGCATTTT. Full variable domain (outside the CDR3, taken from reference TRBV11-2 and TRBJ1-5): EAGVAQSPRYKIIEKRQSVAFWCNPISGHATLYWYQQILGQGPKLLIQFQNNGVVDDSQLPKDRFSAERLKGVDSTLKIQPAKLEDSAVYLCASSLMGGNQPQHFGDGTRLSIL.

The chain employs TRBV7-2 and TRBJ2-7, with 11 bases identical to TRBD2. The length of the CDR3 is 14 residues. Germline CDR1 and CDR2: SGHTA and FQGNSA. V trimming: 3 bases; J trimming: 6 bases; junction bases outside the gene matches: 4. The CDR3: CASSFLAGGLEQYF. CDR3 in DNA: TGTGCCAGCAGCTTTTTAGCGGGGGGGCTCGAGCAGTACTTC.

The chain has TRBV5-6 and TRBJ1-5; perhaps TRBD1 as D (5 bases). Deletions cut 0 bases from V and 11 bases from J, with 15 bases between. The germline gives CDR1 SGHDT, CDR2 YYEEEE. The CDR3 has 14 amino acids. CDR3 loop: CASSLAPGGVSQHF. CDR3 nucleotide sequence: TGTGCCAGCAGCTTGGCCCCAGGAGGGGTGTCCCAGCATTTT.

This rearrangement joins TRBV5-1 to TRBJ2-7; D gene uncertain. Per the germline V gene, CDR1 is SGHRS and CDR2 is YFSETQ. This CDR3 comprises 12 residues. V dropped 2 bases and J dropped 5 bases, with 8 bases sitting between them. The CDR3 DNA reads as TGCGCCAGCAGCTTTCTAGAGAACGAGCAGTACTTC. This codes for CASSFLENEQYF.